Following are 5 T cell receptor beta chains from one sample sequenced in a study of cytomegalovirus exposure and HLA in healthy donors. PCR involved 60 Vbeta and 13 Jbeta primers. Repertoires were generated with immunoSEQ multiplex PCR, while TCRdb's copy carries only in-frame clones and drops some. Altogether some 94,000 clones are present, approximately 80% being singletons, with the ten largest covering around 3.2%. Sequenced: PBMCs. The receptors come from a man aged 40-49 years in good health and CMV-seronegative.

This clone was counted at least ten times. This chain joins TRBV10-3 and TRBJ2-3; TRBD1 might be the D (5 bases). From germline, CDR1 is ENHRY and CDR2 SYGVKD. V was clipped by 3 bases and J by 1 base, with 8 bases between them. This CDR3 is 14 amino acids long. CDR3 bases: TGTGCCATCAGTGAACAGGAAGGCACAGATACGCAGTATTTT. Amino acids: CAISEQEGTDTQYF.

The genes are TRBV27 and TRBJ2-7; D not certain. The CDR3 totals 13 residues. Germline lookup yields CDR1 MNHEY and CDR2 SMNVEV (reference sequence). The ends were cut back, 7 bases at V and 5 bases at J, with 15 bases in the middle. The CDR3 DNA sequence: TGTGCCAGCAATCCCCGCTTGGGCCACGAGCAGTACTTC. It codes for CASNPRLGHEQYF.

This clone was seen more than once but under ten times. The chain links TRBV2 to TRBJ1-1; tentative D call: TRBD1 (5 bases). The CDR3 extends over 15 amino acids. The germline CDR1 and CDR2 sequences are SNHLY and FYNNEI. Trimming shortened V by 4 bases and J by 6 bases, and 18 bases separated the two germline ends. The CDR3 here is CASSGQGGGLAEAFF. CDR3 coding DNA: TGTGCCAGCAGTGGCCAGGGAGGCGGGCTAGCTGAAGCTTTCTTT. Full variable domain (outside the CDR3, taken from reference TRBV2 and TRBJ1-1): EPEVTQTPSHQVTQMGQEVILRCVPISNHLYFYWYRQILGQKVEFLVSFYNNEISEKSEIFDDQFSVERPDGSNFTLKIRSTKLEDSAMYFCASSGQGGGLAEAFFGQGTRLTVV.

V is TRBV2 and J is TRBJ2-1; 7 bases are a match to TRBD2. The CDR3 covers 14 residues. The V gene end was trimmed by 5 bases and the J gene end by 5 bases; junction bases not matched to a gene: 6. Germline CDR1 and CDR2: SNHLY and FYNNEI. This chain's CDR3 is CASSREAHNNEQFF. CDR3 bases: TGTGCCAGCAGTCGGGAGGCCCATAACAATGAGCAGTTCTTC.

The genes are TRBV29-1 and TRBJ2-7; 7 bases align to TRBD1. The CDR3 loop spans 12 amino acids. CDR1 is SQVTM and CDR2 is ANQGSEA in the germline V gene. V was pared by 4 bases and J by 5 bases, with 5 bases of the junction left unmatched. CDR3 protein: CSVATQGNEQYF. The CDR3, as DNA: TGCAGCGTTGCCACACAGGGGAACGAGCAGTACTTC.